This TCR beta chain was obtained from a study of control samples from healthy donors and cancer patients. The repertoire was sequenced with immunoSEQ multiplex PCR; TCRdb's copy has only in-frame clones and lacks some. The table records about 94,000 clones, 90% of them present only once. Germline V gene sequence: CDR1 LNHNV, CDR2 YYDKDF (reference sequence). The V end was cut by 0 bases, the J end by 3 bases, with 3 bases between. The CDR3 contains 14 residues. The sample consisted of blood. The chain carries TRBV15 and TRBJ1-6; D uncertain. This sequence originates from a woman in her late teens or twenties in good health. The CDR3 region is CATSRDNYNSPLHF. The CDR3 DNA sequence: TGTGCCACCAGCAGAGACAACTATAATTCACCCCTCCACTTT.